This T cell receptor (beta chain) was identified in a study of T cell changes during pregnancy in multiple sclerosis. This CDR3 contains 15 residues. Germline V gives CDR1 MNHEY, CDR2 SVGAGI. V shed 3 bases and J shed 3 bases, with 14 bases lying between them. Clones were read by immunoSEQ multiplex PCR, and TCRdb kept only the in-frame ones, dropping some. The table includes around 97,000 clones, about nine tenths detected once. The gene calls are TRBV6-5 and TRBJ1-1, with unresolved D. The receptor was isolated from a female donor in good health, enrolled as a control in a pregnancy study. Sequenced material: peripheral blood, taken in the second trimester of pregnancy. This CDR3 is CASSYSGGGYTEAFF. The CDR3, as DNA: TGTGCCAGCAGTTATAGCGGAGGAGGATACACTGAAGCTTTCTTT.